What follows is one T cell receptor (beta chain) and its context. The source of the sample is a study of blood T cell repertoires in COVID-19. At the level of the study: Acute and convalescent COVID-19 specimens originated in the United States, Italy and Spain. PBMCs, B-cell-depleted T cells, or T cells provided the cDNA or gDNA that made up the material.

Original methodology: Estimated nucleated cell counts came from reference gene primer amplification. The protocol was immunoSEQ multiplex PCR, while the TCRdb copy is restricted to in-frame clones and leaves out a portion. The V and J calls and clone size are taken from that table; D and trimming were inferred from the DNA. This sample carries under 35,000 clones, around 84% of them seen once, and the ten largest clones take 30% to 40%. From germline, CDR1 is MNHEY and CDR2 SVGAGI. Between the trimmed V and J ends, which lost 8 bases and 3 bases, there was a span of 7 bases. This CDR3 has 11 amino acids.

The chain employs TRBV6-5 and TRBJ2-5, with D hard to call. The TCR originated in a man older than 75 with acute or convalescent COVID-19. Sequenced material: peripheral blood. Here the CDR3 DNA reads TGTGCCAGCTGCGCGGAAGAGACCCAGTACTTC. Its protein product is CASCAEETQYF.